This is a list of T cell receptor beta chains from one sample in a study of T cell repertoires in cytomegalovirus infection. TCRdb re-called the reads with MiXCR, one entry per CDR3 protein. Among roughly 310,000 distinct CDR3 sequences listed, 25% to 30% were seen once. Their antigens are not known. The specimen was cultured PBMCs, collected from culture after CMV antigen stimulation. The receptor source for this set is a human donor in good health (CMV status not recorded). Some clones in this sample may be carry-over from other donors' samples. CDR3s include the opening cysteine and the closing phenylalanine or tryptophan. D genes are given only for firm matches. Clone size is shown for a subset of rows, as once, few, many or a class of expanded clone.

NA,NA,TRBJ1-4,TRBV7-2,15,TGTGCCAGCAGCCCATGGACGGCAACTAATGAAAAACTGTTTTTT,CASSPWTATNEKLFF
few,TRBD1,TRBJ2-7,TRBV5-1,15,TGCGCCAGCAGACCGGGACAGGGTAGAGTCTACGAGCAGTACTTC,CASRPGQGRVYEQYF
few,TRBD2,TRBJ2-1,TRBV20-1,14,TGCAGTGCTAGTTCTAGCGGGAGTTACAATGAGCAGTTCTTC,CSASSSGSYNEQFF
few,NA,TRBJ2-1,TRBV10-3,14,TGTGCCATCAGTGAGTGGGGAATCGCCAATGAGCAGTTCTTC,CAISEWGIANEQFF
few,NA,TRBJ2-1,TRBV10-3,15,TGTGCCATCAAGGGGGGAAGAGACAAGGACAATGAGCAGTTCTTC,CAIKGGRDKDNEQFF
few,TRBD1,TRBJ1-1,TRBV5-1,15,TGCGCCAGCAGCTCGGGGGGGGTGGGACAGGTTGAAGCTTTCTTT,CASSSGGVGQVEAFF
once,TRBD1,TRBJ1-1,TRBV2,17,TGTGCCAGCACCATGGAAGGACAGGGAGTGATGAACACTGAAGCTTTCTTT,CASTMEGQGVMNTEAFF
few,TRBD2,TRBJ2-3,TRBV20-1,16,TGCAGTGCTAGGGTGACTAGCGGTACCAATGTCGATACGCAGTATTTT,CSARVTSGTNVDTQYF
NA,TRBD1,TRBJ1-3,TRBV6-5,15,TGTGCCAGCAGTTATTCACAGGGGGTCGGAAACACCATATATTTT,CASSYSQGVGNTIYF
few,NA,TRBJ1-6,TRBV20-1,13,TGCAGTGCCCTCCAGGGTAATAATTCACCCCTCCACTTT,CSALQGNNSPLHF
NA,NA,TRBJ2-1,TRBV6-6,11,TGTGCCAGCAGGGAAGGGGGGGGAAAGTTCTTC,CASREGGGKFF
many,TRBD1,TRBJ1-5,TRBV7-8,18,TGTGCCAGCAGCCGACCGGAGACCGGGACAGGCGAGGATCAGCCCCAGCATTTT,CASSRPETGTGEDQPQHF
NA,NA,TRBJ1-2,TRBV28,11,TGTGCCAGCAGTACCGGGGTGGCAGGCAATTTC,CASSTGVAGNF
NA,NA,TRBJ2-3,TRBV24-1,15,TGTGCCACCAGCTCTTACGGCACTAGCACAGATACGCAGTATTTT,CATSSYGTSTDTQYF
NA,TRBD1,TRBJ1-2,TRBV6-1,15,TGTGCCAGCAGTTCACCGACAGGGCTCGGGTATGGCTACACCTTC,CASSSPTGLGYGYTF
NA,TRBD1,TRBJ1-6,TRBV14,15,TGTGCCAGCAGCTCAGGGGGTTGGGAGAATTCACCCCTCCACTTT,CASSSGGWENSPLHF
many,TRBD1,TRBJ1-1,TRBV7-2,14,TGTGCCAGCAGCTTTTGGGACAGGAACACTGAAGCTTTCTTT,CASSFWDRNTEAFF
many,NA,TRBJ1-2,TRBV7-8,16,TGTGCCAGCAGCCTTTTCCGGGACCCAGCTAACTATGGCTACACCTTC,CASSLFRDPANYGYTF
few,TRBD1,TRBJ1-6,TRBV20-1,17,TGCAGTCTTCGTGGACAGGAAGAGAGCTCCTATAATTCACCCCTCCACTTT,CSLRGQEESSYNSPLHF
once,NA,TRBJ2-7,TRBV6-6,12,TGTGCCAGCAGTTACAGTACTTTCGAGCAGTACTTC,CASSYSTFEQYF
many,NA,TRBJ1-6,TRBV12-3/TRBV12-4,13,TGTGCCAGCAGTTTAGCGCTGGCAACACCCCTCCACTTT,CASSLALATPLHF
few,NA,TRBJ2-7,TRBV5-4,12,TGTGCCAGCAGCTTACAGGGACACGAGCAGTACTTC,CASSLQGHEQYF
few,TRBD1,TRBJ1-2,TRBV6-1,15,TGTGCCAGCAGTGGACGACAGGGTGAAGTCTATGGCTACACCTTC,CASSGRQGEVYGYTF
many,NA,TRBJ1-2,TRBV5-1,13,TGTGCCAGCAGTTTGGAGGGGAACTATGGCTACACCTTC,CASSLEGNYGYTF
few,TRBD2,TRBJ2-3,TRBV6-6,19,TGTGCCAGCAGTTACCCACCGAATAGCGGGGGGGCCGGAGCAGATACGCAGTATTTT,CASSYPPNSGGAGADTQYF
few,TRBD2,TRBJ2-3,TRBV7-2,17,TGTGCCAGCAGCTCTTTAGCGGGGACTATTAGCACAGATACGCAGTATTTT,CASSSLAGTISTDTQYF
NA,TRBD1,TRBJ2-7,TRBV10-3,19,TGTGCCATCAGTGGTCCCCTAACCTCCCGGGACAGGGCCTTCTACGAGCAGTACTTC,CAISGPLTSRDRAFYEQYF
NA,NA,TRBJ1-5,TRBV7-3,15,TGTGCCAGCAGCTCCCAGGGATTTAGCAATCAGCCCCAGCATTTT,CASSSQGFSNQPQHF
many,NA,TRBJ1-5,TRBV7-2,15,TGTGCCAGCAGTCCTACAGGGTATAGCAATCAGCCCCAGCATTTT,CASSPTGYSNQPQHF
NA,NA,TRBJ1-3,TRBV18,16,TGTGCCAGCTCACTACGGACAGAAGGCTCTGGAAACACCATATATTTT,CASSLRTEGSGNTIYF
NA,NA,TRBJ1-1,TRBV6-1,14,TGTGCCAGCACGAGGGGGGTACCGGGGTTTGAAGCTTTCTTT,CASTRGVPGFEAFF
NA,TRBD2,TRBJ2-1,TRBV7-3,13,TGTGCCAGCAGGCTTAGCGGGAGCAGTGAGCAGTTCTTC,CASRLSGSSEQFF
NA,TRBD2,TRBJ2-1,TRBV30,14,TGTGCCTGGGGACTAGTCTGGGGAAACAATGAGCAGTTCTTC,CAWGLVWGNNEQFF
many,NA,TRBJ2-7,TRBV7-9,13,TGTGCCAGCAGGGAGATAGAAAATGGCGAGCAGTACTTC,CASREIENGEQYF
NA,TRBD1,TRBJ2-7,TRBV6-6,14,TGTGCCAGCAGTGTTGGACAGGGCCCCAACGAGCAGTACTTC,CASSVGQGPNEQYF
NA,TRBD1,TRBJ1-5,TRBV20-1,15,TGCAGTGCTGGAAGGACAGGGCGGGGGAATCAGCCCCAGCATTTT,CSAGRTGRGNQPQHF
few,NA,TRBJ2-7,TRBV6-1,15,TGTGCCAGCAGTGAAACAGGATTTAGCTCCTACGAGCAGTACTTC,CASSETGFSSYEQYF
few,TRBD2,TRBJ2-1,TRBV20-1,15,TGCAGTGCTAGAGACGCCGGGACTAGGTTGGATGAGCAGTTCTTC,CSARDAGTRLDEQFF
NA,NA,TRBJ2-2,TRBV7-8,16,TGTGCCAGCAGCTCCACCCGAGACAGGTCCACCGGGGAGCTGTTTTTT,CASSSTRDRSTGELFF
NA,NA,TRBJ2-3,TRBV7-8,12,TGTGCCAGCAGCTTAGGGGTTTTGGCTTGTTATTTT,CASSLGVLACYF
NA,NA,TRBJ2-3,TRBV15,13,TGTGCCACCGGAGGCGCGTACCCAGATACGCAGTATTTT,CATGGAYPDTQYF
many,TRBD1,TRBJ2-6,TRBV7-9,16,TGTGCCAGCAGCGCCGGGACAGGGCTTGGGGCCAACGTCCTGACTTTC,CASSAGTGLGANVLTF
few,NA,TRBJ1-2,TRBV7-8,16,TGTGCCAGCAGCCGGACAGACCTAGGCCCTAACTATGGCTACACCTTC,CASSRTDLGPNYGYTF
NA,NA,TRBJ2-1,TRBV4-2,15,TGTGCCAGCAGCCAAGGGGCAGACTCCTACAATGAGCAGTTCTTC,CASSQGADSYNEQFF
few,NA,TRBJ2-3,TRBV12-3/TRBV12-4,13,TGTGCCAGCAAGGGGTCATTGGTAGATACGCAGTATTTT,CASKGSLVDTQYF
many,TRBD2,TRBJ2-1,TRBV7-9,18,TGTGCCAGCAGCCCACCTCCGGGGAGCGGGAGCGCCTACAATGAGCAGTTCTTC,CASSPPPGSGSAYNEQFF
NA,TRBD1,TRBJ1-6,TRBV20-1,12,TGCAGTGCGCGGACAGGGGATTCACCCCTCCACTTT,CSARTGDSPLHF
NA,TRBD1,TRBJ2-6,TRBV7-3,16,TGTGCCAGCAGTGACAGGGTGGGCTCTGGGGCCAACGTCCTGACTTTC,CASSDRVGSGANVLTF
NA,NA,TRBJ2-6,TRBV20-1,15,TGCAGTGCTCCCCTGGCCCTCTCTGGGGCCAACGTCCTGACTTTC,CSAPLALSGANVLTF
NA,NA,TRBJ1-2,TRBV7-3,13,TGTGCCAGCAGCTTAGTTCGGGGATCTGGCTACACCTTC,CASSLVRGSGYTF
NA,NA,TRBJ2-6,TRBV11-1,16,TGTGCCAGCAGATCGGGCCTGTACTCTGGGGCCAACGTCCTGACTTTC,CASRSGLYSGANVLTF